This T cell receptor beta chain derives from a study of shared clonotypes between healthy human individuals. TCRdb's table, derived via immunoSEQ multiplex PCR, lists solely in-frame clones and lacks some. The data show 750,000 to 1,000,000 clones, with 85% to 95% seen just once and about 24% held by the top ten. The germline CDR1 and CDR2 sequences are SQVTM and ANQGSEA. The CDR3 has 13 residues. V was trimmed by 1 base and J by 1 base, leaving 8 bases between them. Naive CD8 cells, CD45RO-negative and positively selected for CCR7, excluded terminally differentiated effector memory CD45RA+ cells. The clonotype originates from a man aged 25-45 years in good health. The chain joins TRBV29-1 to TRBJ2-7; no clear D gene. Input material: naive CD8+ T cells sorted from blood. The CDR3 DNA reads as TGCAGCGTTGAAGTAGCCGGTTCCTACGAGCAGTACTTC. It is translated as CSVEVAGSYEQYF.